This TCR beta chain was found in a study of Tregs in tolerant kidney transplant recipients. On the study more broadly: Sorting used antibodies to exclude donor cells. Study-level points and caveats: Validation in larger populations is needed because few patients were studied.

Remarks on this clone: What it binds is not known.

Assay used: immunoSEQ multiplex PCR; TCRdb lists only in-frame clones, some missing. The repertoire holds more than 25,000 clones, 82% seen once, with 2% to 2.5% in the top ten. Germline values: CDR1 MNHEY, CDR2 SMNVEV (reference sequence). This CDR3 spans 14 amino acids. V lost 6 bases, J lost 3 bases, and 6 bases stayed unmatched. The sequenced material came from Tregs from blood cultured with allogeneic cells. This TCR derives from a human donor in good health. V usage is TRBV27 and J usage is TRBJ2-3, with TRBD1 matching over 7 bases. The CDR3 reads CASSRGTATDTQYF. CDR3 coding DNA: TGTGCCAGCAGCCGAGGGACAGCTACAGATACGCAGTATTTT.